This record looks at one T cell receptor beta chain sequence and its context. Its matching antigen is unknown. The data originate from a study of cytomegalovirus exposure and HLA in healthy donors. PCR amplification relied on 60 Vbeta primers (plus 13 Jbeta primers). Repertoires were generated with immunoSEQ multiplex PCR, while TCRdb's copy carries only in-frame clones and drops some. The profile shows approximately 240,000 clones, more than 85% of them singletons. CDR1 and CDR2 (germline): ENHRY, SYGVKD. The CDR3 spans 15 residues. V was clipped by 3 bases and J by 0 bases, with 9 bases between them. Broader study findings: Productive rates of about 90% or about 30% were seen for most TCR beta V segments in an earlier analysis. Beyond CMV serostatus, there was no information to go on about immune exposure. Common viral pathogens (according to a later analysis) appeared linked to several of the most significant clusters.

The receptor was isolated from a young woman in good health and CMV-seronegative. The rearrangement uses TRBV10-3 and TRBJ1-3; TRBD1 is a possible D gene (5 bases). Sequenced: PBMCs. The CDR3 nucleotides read TGTGCCATCAGTGACATGGGGGGCTCTGGAAACACCATATATTTT. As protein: CAISDMGGSGNTIYF.